A single sample is the source of the 5 T cell receptor beta chains below, sequenced in a study of T cell changes during pregnancy in multiple sclerosis (dated by TCRdb to between 2018 and 2021). Receptor amplification or capture employed the immunoSEQ multiplex PCR assay. TCRdb holds this immuneACCESS table with in-frame rearrangements only. Some clones are missing; in checked studies, unresolved V genes explain under half, and the rest has no known cause. Present in this sample are tens of thousands of clones, 93% of which were seen just once. Roughly 4% of the sample is taken by the ten largest. The specimen comprised CD8+ T cells from peripheral blood mononuclear cells, sampled after pregnancy. The receptors stem from a female donor with multiple sclerosis, enrolled in a pregnancy study.

The chain combines TRBV4-1 with TRBJ1-5, with 7 bases fitting TRBD1. Germline V gene data show CDR1 as MGHRA and CDR2 as YSYEKL. With V trimmed by 0 bases and J by 0 bases, 8 bases remained unmatched. The CDR3 is 18 amino acids. The CDR3 reads CASSQETSQGYSNQPQHF. The CDR3 region has the DNA TGCGCCAGCAGCCAAGAGACCTCACAGGGGTATAGCAATCAGCCCCAGCATTTT.

This clone was seen a single time. A read error may be the cause here, since a much bigger clone is one base away. At the DNA level, this CDR3 is encoded by other sequences in the same sample as well. This chain joins TRBV7-9 and TRBJ2-7; TRBD1 matches 7 bases. The germline V gene encodes CDR1 SEHNR and CDR2 FQNEAQ (reference sequence). The CDR3 contains 13 residues. The CDR3 reads CASSTYRGGEQYF. DNA for the CDR3: TGCGCCAGCAGCACCTACAGGGGCGGCGAGCAGTACTTC.

This chain connects TRBV2 to TRBJ2-7, with TRBD2 identical over 13 bases. The ends lost 7 bases at V and 12 bases at J; junction bases unmatched: 15. Germline loops: CDR1 SNHLY, CDR2 FYNNEI. This CDR3 region has 15 residues. The DNA for the CDR3 is TGTGCCAGCACTCCACAGACTGGACTAGCGGGAGAGATGTACTTC. Its protein product is CASTPQTGLAGEMYF.

J is TRBJ1-2 and V is TRBV30, with TRBD1 matching 8 bases. The V gene's germline CDR1 is GTSNPN and CDR2 SVGIG (reference sequence). The CDR3 has 18 residues. With 5 bases clipped from V and 4 bases from J, the junction kept 21 bases outside the gene matches. The chain's CDR3 is CAWERLISGQAMLYGYTF. CDR3 coding DNA: TGTGCCTGGGAGAGGTTGATATCGGGACAGGCGATGCTCTATGGCTACACCTTC. Filled out from reference TRBV30 and TRBJ1-2, the complete variable domain reads SQTIHQWPATLVQPVGSPLSLECTVEGTSNPNLYWYRQAAGRGLQLLFYSVGIGQISSEVPQNLSASRPQDRQFILSSKKLLLSDSGFYLCAWERLISGQAMLYGYTFGSGTRLTVV.

This clone has only one observation. This chain connects TRBV4-1 to TRBJ2-3; 7 bases line up with TRBD2. Germline assignment: CDR1 MGHRA and CDR2 YSYEKL. The length of the CDR3 is 13 residues. Trimming took 4 bases from V and 4 from J; bases not matched to a gene: 2. CDR3 sequence (DNA): TGCGCCAGCAGCCCCGCGGGGGCAGATACGCAGTATTTT. Its translation is CASSPAGADTQYF.